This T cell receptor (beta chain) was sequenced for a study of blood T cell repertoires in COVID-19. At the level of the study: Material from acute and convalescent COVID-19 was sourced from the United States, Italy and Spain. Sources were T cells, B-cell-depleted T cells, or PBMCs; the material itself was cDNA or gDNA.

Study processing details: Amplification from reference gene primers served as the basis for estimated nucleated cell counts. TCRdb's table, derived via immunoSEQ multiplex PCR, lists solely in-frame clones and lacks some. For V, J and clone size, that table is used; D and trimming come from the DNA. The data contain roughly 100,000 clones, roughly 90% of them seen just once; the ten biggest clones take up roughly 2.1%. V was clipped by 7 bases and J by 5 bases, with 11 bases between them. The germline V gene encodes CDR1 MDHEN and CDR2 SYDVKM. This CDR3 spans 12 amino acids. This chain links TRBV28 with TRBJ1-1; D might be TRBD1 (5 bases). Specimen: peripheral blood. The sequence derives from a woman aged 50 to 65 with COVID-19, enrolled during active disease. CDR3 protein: CASMGGWTEAFF. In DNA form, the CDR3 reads TGTGCCAGCATGGGGGGATGGACTGAAGCTTTCTTT.